Following are 19 T cell receptor beta chains from one sample sequenced in a study of T cells in Graves' hyperthyroidism and ophthalmopathy. Template material for amplifying TCR beta CDR3 regions consisted of RNA transcripts. In the first-round RT-PCR of the TCR CDR3, the HTBI primer set was used. A single record per CDR3 protein comes from TCRdb applying MiXCR to the multiplex PCR reads. The data contain some 510,000 distinct CDR3 sequences, about 20% of them singletons. Sequencing input: blood. The source is a man aged 18 to 35 with Graves' hyperthyroidism.

This clonotype occurred a few times. This chain uses TRBV7-3 with TRBJ2-5; D gene uncertain. The ends were cut back, 5 bases at V and 4 bases at J, with 11 bases in the middle. Germline CDR1 reads SGHTA; CDR2 reads FQGTGA. This CDR3 spans 13 amino acids. Here the CDR3 reads CASSLSPPETQYF. The DNA for the CDR3 is TGTGCCAGCAGCCTAAGCCCACCAGAGACCCAGTACTTC.

This chain links TRBV28 with TRBJ1-1; D is undetermined. Trimming removed 8 bases at V and 4 bases at J, with 14 bases between. The CDR3 length is 13 residues. The germline V gene has CDR1 MDHEN and CDR2 SYDVKM. The chain's CDR3 is CASQSGRPTEAFF. The CDR3 DNA is TGTGCCAGCCAATCCGGCAGACCCACTGAAGCTTTCTTT.

The sample holds a few counts of this clonotype. The CDR3 DNA sequence: TGTGCCAGTACCTTCCAGGGGGAAGAGACCCAGTACTTC. Its translation is CASTFQGEETQYF. V is TRBV2 and J is TRBJ2-5; TRBD1 aligns across 7 bases. V gave up 9 bases and J gave up 3 bases; unmatched junction bases: 7. Per germline, CDR1 SNHLY and CDR2 FYNNEI. There are 13 residues in the CDR3.

The chain couples TRBV28 to TRBJ2-4, with 8 positions matching TRBD1. This CDR3 is 13 amino acids long. The germline gives CDR1 MDHEN, CDR2 SYDVKM. The J segment lost 15 bases and the V segment lost 2 bases, leaving 9 bases of the junction unmatched. Written as DNA, the CDR3 is TGTGCCAGCAGTTTAATCGTGGACAGGGATCCGTACTTC. Amino acid sequence: CASSLIVDRDPYF.

The V gene is TRBV7-9, the J gene TRBJ2-7; 9 bases fit TRBD1. V shed 5 bases and J 4 bases; nucleotides not matched to a gene: 9. CDR3 size: 15 residues. CDR1 SEHNR and CDR2 FQNEAQ come from the germline V gene (reference sequence). The CDR3 sequence: CASSRVRTGAYEQYF. DNA of the CDR3: TGTGCCAGCAGCCGAGTGAGGACAGGGGCATACGAGCAGTACTTC.

The rearrangement uses TRBV14 and TRBJ1-6; D gene unclear. The CDR3 runs to 16 residues. Germline V gene sequence: CDR1 SGHDN, CDR2 FVKESK. V shed 3 bases and J shed 1 base, with 10 bases lying between them. CDR3 in amino acids: CASSHPGGSYNSPLHF. In nucleotides, the CDR3 is TGTGCCAGCAGCCACCCCGGAGGGTCCTATAATTCACCCCTCCACTTT. Complete variable domain (other parts from reference TRBV14 and TRBJ1-6): EAGVTQFPSHSVIEKGQTVTLRCDPISGHDNLYWYRRVMGKEIKFLLHFVKESKQDESGMPNNRFLAERTGGTYSTLKVQPAELEDSGVYFCASSHPGGSYNSPLHFGNGTRLTVT.

This clonotype was counted at least ten times. The chain combines TRBV6-5 with TRBJ2-2; no reliable D call. This CDR3 is built from 11 residues. Between the trimmed V and J ends, which lost 8 bases and 8 bases, there was a span of 9 bases. Germline V gene lookup returns CDR1 MNHEY and CDR2 SVGAGI. The CDR3 spells CASHTAGELFF. The CDR3 nucleotides are TGTGCCAGCCATACAGCGGGGGAGCTGTTTTTT.

This clonotype was seen ten or more times. The chain joins TRBV7-9 to TRBJ1-2; D uncertain. V was cut by 5 bases and J by 4 bases, with 8 bases left in between. The CDR3 extends over 12 amino acids. CDR1 is SEHNR and CDR2 is FQNEAQ in the germline V gene (reference sequence). CDR3 in DNA: TGTGCCAGCAGCCCCGCACCCTATGGCTACACCTTC. Translation: CASSPAPYGYTF. The full variable domain, its missing parts supplied by reference TRBV7-9 and TRBJ1-2, is DTGVSQNPRHKITKRGQNVTFRCDPISEHNRLYWYRQTLGQGPEFLTYFQNEAQLEKSRLLSDRFSAERPKGSFSTLEIQRTEQGDSAMYLCASSPAPYGYTFGSGTRLTVV.

This clonotype has at least ten counts. The chain couples TRBV5-6 to TRBJ1-2; no clear D. This CDR3 has 15 residues. V was clipped by 0 bases and J by 7 bases, with 16 bases between them. Germline V gene sequence: CDR1 SGHDT, CDR2 YYEEEE. CDR3 coding DNA: TGTGCCAGCAGCTTGGCCGTGACTTTGAAGAGTGGCTACACCTTC. It specifies CASSLAVTLKSGYTF.

This clonotype has just one count. This may be a read error: a much more frequent sequence differs by one nucleotide. The CDR3 carries no conserved terminal phenylalanine or tryptophan, so it likely arises from a read error. This rearrangement joins TRBV5-1 to TRBJ2-7; no clear D. The CDR3 extends over 16 amino acids. V was cut by 2 bases and J by 0 bases, with 15 bases left in between. Germline V gives CDR1 SGHRS, CDR2 YFSETQ. The CDR3: CASSFAAISSSYEQYL. DNA for the CDR3: TGCGCCAGCAGCTTCGCCGCAATTTCTAGCTCCTACGAGCAGTACTTG.

This clonotype was seen ten or more times. This chain joins TRBV18 and TRBJ2-7; perhaps TRBD1 as D (5 bases). Trimming left V 8 bases short and J 3 bases short, with 11 bases between. The CDR3 length is 12 residues. Per the germline V gene, CDR1 is KGHSH and CDR2 is LQKENI. CDR3 bases: TGTGCCAGCAGCCCTGACAGCTACGAGCAGTACTTC. Amino acids: CASSPDSYEQYF.

This clonotype was picked up many times. The V gene is TRBV12-3 or TRBV12-4, the J gene TRBJ2-5; the D gene is possibly TRBD2 (6 bases). The V end was cut by 5 bases, the J end by 5 bases, with 18 bases between. The CDR3 extends over 15 amino acids. The CDR3 here is CASSLSGRYAETQYF. The CDR3 bases are TGTGCCAGCAGTCTCAGCGGGCGTTATGCCGAGACCCAGTACTTC.

Turning to this clonotype: At one of its ends the junction is not consistent with the germline gene, which may arise from a read error. The rearrangement joins TRBV3-1 to TRBJ1-1, with TRBD1 as a possible D gene (5 bases). CDR3 size: 12 residues. Germline V gene sequence: CDR1 LGHDT, CDR2 YNNKEL (reference sequence). In nucleotides, the CDR3 is TGTGCCAGCAGCCAAGAGTCGGGGACCCGATGGTTT. Translating gives CASSQESGTRWF.

This clonotype was recorded many times. J is TRBJ1-2 and V is TRBV6-5; D ambiguous. The length of the CDR3 is 14 residues. Germline assignment: CDR1 MNHEY and CDR2 SVGAGI. V shed 0 bases and J shed 8 bases, with 13 bases lying between them. CDR3 region: CASSYSTDPGGYTF. The CDR3 DNA follows: TGTGCCAGCAGTTACTCCACGGACCCGGGGGGCTACACCTTC.

This clonotype was detected ten times or more. This chain links TRBV27 with TRBJ2-7; D possibly corresponds to TRBD1 (5 bases). V lost 2 bases and J 2 bases, leaving 13 bases between the germline ends. Per the germline V gene, CDR1 is MNHEY and CDR2 is SMNVEV (reference sequence). The CDR3 contains 15 residues. The CDR3 bases are TGTGCCAGCAGTTTACAGGGAAGAAGGACCTACGAGCAGTACTTC. This encodes CASSLQGRRTYEQYF.

Many counts were recorded for this clonotype. The V gene is TRBV27, the J gene TRBJ1-3; D is ambiguous. The CDR3 consists of 12 residues. V gave up 8 bases and J gave up 3 bases, with 8 bases separating them. CDR1 MNHEY and CDR2 SMNVEV come from the germline V gene (reference sequence). The CDR3 nucleotides are TGTGCCAGCTCCCGGGTTGGAAACACCATATATTTT. Translation: CASSRVGNTIYF.

This clonotype was found many times. The rearrangement joins TRBV19 to TRBJ1-1; D is uncertain. CDR3 length: 12 amino acids. In germline, CDR1 is LNHDA, CDR2 SQIVND (reference sequence). V was clipped by 11 bases and J by 0 bases, with 10 bases between them. DNA for the CDR3: TGTGCCGCCGGACCGTTGAACACTGAAGCTTTCTTT. Protein product: CAAGPLNTEAFF.

Only a few counts were recorded for this clonotype. The J gene is TRBJ1-1, the V gene TRBV18; D unclear. The CDR3 is 15 residues long. The germline V and J ends were trimmed by 0 bases and 7 bases, with 15 bases remaining between them. Germline lookup yields CDR1 KGHSH and CDR2 LQKENI. The CDR3 reads CASSPPALPPYEAFF. The DNA of the CDR3 is TGTGCCAGCTCACCACCGGCCCTCCCCCCATATGAAGCTTTCTTT.

This chain uses TRBV29-1 with TRBJ1-1, with D tentatively TRBD1 (6 bases). CDR1 and CDR2 from the germline V gene are SQVTM and ANQGSEA. Between the trimmed V and J ends, which lost 6 bases and 0 bases, there was a span of 11 bases. The CDR3 covers 13 residues. The CDR3 reads CSVQGRMNTEAFF. In DNA, the CDR3 is TGCAGCGTACAGGGACGGATGAACACTGAAGCTTTCTTT.